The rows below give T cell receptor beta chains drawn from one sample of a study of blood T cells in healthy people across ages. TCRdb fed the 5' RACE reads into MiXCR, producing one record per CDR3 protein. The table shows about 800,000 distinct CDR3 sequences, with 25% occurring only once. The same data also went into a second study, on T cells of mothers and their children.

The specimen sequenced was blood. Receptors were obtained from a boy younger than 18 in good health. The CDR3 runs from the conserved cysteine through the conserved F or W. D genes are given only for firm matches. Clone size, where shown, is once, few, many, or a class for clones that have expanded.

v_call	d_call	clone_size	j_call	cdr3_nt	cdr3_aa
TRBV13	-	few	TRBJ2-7	TGTGCCAGCAGCGGATCGAGAGCTAGCCTTGCCGAGCAGTACTTC	CASSGSRASLAEQYF
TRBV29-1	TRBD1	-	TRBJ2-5	TGCAGCGTTGAAAATGACAGGGCACCCCGGACCCAGTACTTC	CSVENDRAPRTQYF
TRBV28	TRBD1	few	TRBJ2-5	TGTGCCAGCAGCCCCGGGACAGGGAAAGAGACCCAGTACTTC	CASSPGTGKETQYF
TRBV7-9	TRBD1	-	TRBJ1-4	TGTGCCAGCAGCCCCTTTCCCGACAGGGAGGTGTTTGAAAAACTGTTTTTT	CASSPFPDREVFEKLFF
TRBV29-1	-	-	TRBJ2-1	TGCAGCGCTAGGTTACGGGGTGGTTACAATGAGCAGTTCTTC	CSARLRGGYNEQFF
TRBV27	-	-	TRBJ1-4	TGTGCCAGCAGTTTATCCAGGGGAGCAACTAATGAAAAACTGTTTTTT	CASSLSRGATNEKLFF
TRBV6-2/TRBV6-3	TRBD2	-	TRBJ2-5	TGTGCCAGCAGTCAATCACTAGCGGGGGGCCAAGAGACCCAGTACTTC	CASSQSLAGGQETQYF
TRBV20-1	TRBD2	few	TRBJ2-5	TGCAGTGCTATACCGGGACTACAAGAGAAAGAGACCCAGTACTTC	CSAIPGLQEKETQYF
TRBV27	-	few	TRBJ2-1	TGTGCCAGCAGTTTCTTAGGGTCTAGATACAATGAGCAGTTCTTC	CASSFLGSRYNEQFF
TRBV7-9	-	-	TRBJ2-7	TGTGCCAGCAGCCCCAGCACGGGGGGCACCTACGAGCAGTACTTC	CASSPSTGGTYEQYF
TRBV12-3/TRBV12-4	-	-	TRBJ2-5	TGTGCCAGCAGTTTGTACAGGGAATTACAAGAGACCCAGTACTTC	CASSLYRELQETQYF
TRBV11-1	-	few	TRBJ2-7	TGTGCCAGCAGCCTAGAAGGCCGGGTCGAGCAGTACTTC	CASSLEGRVEQYF
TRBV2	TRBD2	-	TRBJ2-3	TGTGCCAGCAGTGAAGTAGCGGGGGGGGATACGCAGTATTTT	CASSEVAGGDTQYF
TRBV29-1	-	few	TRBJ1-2	TGCAGCGTTGAGGTTCTGGGAAGGGACTATGGCTACACCTTC	CSVEVLGRDYGYTF
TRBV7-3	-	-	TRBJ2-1	TGTGCCAGCAGCTTCACCGGGACCTACAATGAGCAGTTCTTC	CASSFTGTYNEQFF
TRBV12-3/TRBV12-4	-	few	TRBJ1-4	TGTGCCAGCAGCCCCGCATTCGGAGAAAATGAAAAACTGTTTTTT	CASSPAFGENEKLFF
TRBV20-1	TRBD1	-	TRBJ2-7	TGCAGTGCCAGAGAGGACAGGGTAGGCGAGCAGTACTTC	CSAREDRVGEQYF
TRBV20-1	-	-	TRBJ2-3	TGCAGTGCCCATAAGGGTCCAGGGACCCAAGAGACCCAGTACTTT	CSAHKGPGTQETQYF
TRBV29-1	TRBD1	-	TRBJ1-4	TGCAGCGTGGCAGGGGGCTCGGCTAATGAAAAACTGTTTTTT	CSVAGGSANEKLFF
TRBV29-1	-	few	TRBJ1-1	TGCAGCGTTGAAAACCCAGGGACTACGCTTGAAGCTTTCTTT	CSVENPGTTLEAFF
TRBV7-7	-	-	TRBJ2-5	TGTGCTAGCAGCTTATTGGGAACGGGAGAGACCCAGTACTTC	CASSLLGTGETQYF